The text below deals with one TCR beta chain. Its antigen is unknown. All donors had upfront surgery, without preoperative chemotherapy or radiotherapy, and never received immunotherapy. The data were obtained in a study of T cells and copy number aberrations in small-cell lung cancer. General study findings and limits: Versus adjacent lung, tumor T-cell richness and clonality were lower; density nonsignificantly.

With V trimmed by 0 bases and J by 3 bases, 4 bases remained unmatched. CDR3 length: 16 residues. CDR1 is LGHNA and CDR2 is YNFKEQ in the germline V gene. Profiling relied on immunoSEQ multiplex PCR, and the TCRdb table lists in-frame clones only, not all of them. Seen here are fewer than 10,000 clones, 60% to 80% observed once, and the top ten hold roughly 31%. This chain joins TRBV4-2 and TRBJ2-7, with 11 bases lining up with TRBD2. The sample comprised normal tissue next to the tumor. This receptor was obtained from a man aged 60-69 years with small cell lung cancer. CDR3 sequence reads: CASSQDRSGRVYEQYF. The CDR3 DNA is TGTGCCAGCAGCCAAGATCGTAGCGGGAGGGTCTACGAGCAGTACTTC.